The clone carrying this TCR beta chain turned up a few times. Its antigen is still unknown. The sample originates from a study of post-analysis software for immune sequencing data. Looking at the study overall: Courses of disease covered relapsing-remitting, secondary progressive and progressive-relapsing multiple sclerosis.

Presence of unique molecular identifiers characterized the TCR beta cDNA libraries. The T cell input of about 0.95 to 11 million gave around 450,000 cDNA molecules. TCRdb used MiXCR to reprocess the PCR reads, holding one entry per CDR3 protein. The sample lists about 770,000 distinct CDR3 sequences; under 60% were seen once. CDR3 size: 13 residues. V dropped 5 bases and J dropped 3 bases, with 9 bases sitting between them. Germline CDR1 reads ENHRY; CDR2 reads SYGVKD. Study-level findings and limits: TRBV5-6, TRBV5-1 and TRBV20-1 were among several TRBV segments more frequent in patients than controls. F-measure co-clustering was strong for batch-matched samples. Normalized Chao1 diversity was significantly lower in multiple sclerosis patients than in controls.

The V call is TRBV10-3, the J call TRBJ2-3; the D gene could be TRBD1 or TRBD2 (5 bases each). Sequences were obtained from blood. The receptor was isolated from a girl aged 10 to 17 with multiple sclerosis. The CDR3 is CAISTGRTDTQYF. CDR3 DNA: TGTGCCATCAGTACGGGGCGGACAGATACGCAGTATTTT.